This TCR beta chain appears in the sequencing data of a study of blood T cell repertoires in COVID-19. Study details: There were acute and convalescent COVID-19 samples, and they came from the United States, Italy and Spain. Sources were T cells, B-cell-depleted T cells, or PBMCs; the material itself was cDNA or gDNA.

Per the original data handling: Nucleated cell number was recorded as an estimate derived from reference gene primer amplification. Sequenced by immunoSEQ multiplex PCR; TCRdb stores in-frame clones only, minus some. The D gene and trimming were derived from the DNA, and the V and J assignments and clone size from that table. The table records approximately 90,000 clones, roughly 88% of them present only once. Germline CDR1 reads MNHEY; CDR2 reads SMNVEV (reference sequence). The trim removed 3 bases at V and 7 bases at J, leaving 8 bases unmatched. CDR3 length equals 14 residues. This receptor was taken from a woman aged 80 or older with active or convalescent COVID-19. The rearrangement joins TRBV27 to TRBJ1-2, with 7 bases identical to TRBD1. The material sequenced was peripheral blood. CDR3: CASSFHDRVGGYTF. As DNA, the CDR3 is TGTGCCAGCAGTTTCCATGACAGGGTGGGTGGCTACACCTTC.